The sequence of this T cell receptor (beta chain) was determined in a study of blood T cell repertoires in COVID-19. This clone was counted a single time. V lost 6 bases and J lost 4, with 13 bases in between. The germline V gene has CDR1 KGHSH and CDR2 LQKENI. The CDR3 sequence is 14 residues long. The protocol was immunoSEQ multiplex PCR, while the TCRdb copy is restricted to in-frame clones and leaves out a portion. The sample comprises around 230,000 clones, over 80% of which are singletons, and about 2.5% rests with the top ten. This sequence originates from a woman between 65 and 79 years old with active or convalescent COVID-19. The chain combines TRBV18 with TRBJ2-1, with D hard to call. Specimen: peripheral blood. The CDR3 bases are TGTGCCAGCTCGGTTCCAGACTTGTACAATGAGCAGTTCTTC. Protein: CASSVPDLYNEQFF.